Following are 21 T cell receptor beta chains from one sample sequenced in a study of CD8+CD57+ T cells in acquired aplastic anemia. The TCR beta profiling, which covered VDJ combination and CDR3 sequence, was carried out using genomic DNA as the template. TCRdb reprocessed the reads via MiXCR and lists one record per CDR3 protein. The data show 200,000 to 250,000 distinct CDR3 sequences, about 60% seen once. All patients picked for sequencing had shown, by flow cytometry, an expansion of CD8+CD57+ cells. The sequenced sample was sorted CD4+, CD8+, or CD8+CD57+ T cells (not recorded which) from PBMCs. All receptors come from a human donor with aplastic anemia.

The CDR3 is CASLLAGGVGELFF. CDR3 nucleotide sequence: TGTGCCAGCCTTCTAGCGGGAGGTGTCGGGGAGCTGTTTTTT. The chain joins TRBV7-2 to TRBJ2-2, with 11 bases that match TRBD2. The V and J ends lost 8 bases and 7 bases, in that order; junction bases with no gene match: 6. This CDR3 spans 14 amino acids. From germline, CDR1 is SGHTA and CDR2 FQGNSA.

The chain links TRBV20-1 to TRBJ1-3, with no clear D. V was cut by 0 bases and J by 0 bases, with 9 bases left in between. CDR1 and CDR2 (germline): DFQATT, SNEGSKA (reference sequence). The CDR3 sequence is 15 residues long. CDR3 DNA sequence: TGCAGTGCTAGAGATCCGAAGTACTCTGGAAACACCATATATTTT. This encodes CSARDPKYSGNTIYF.

A few counts support this clonotype. A read error may account for a junction end that differs from germline. This chain uses TRBV2 with TRBJ2-1, with unresolved D. Germline CDR1 is SNHLY and CDR2 is FYNNEI. The CDR3 consists of 11 residues. The CDR3 spells CASSDKFTGPF. The CDR3 bases are TGTGCCAGCAGTGATAAATTTACGGGCCCTTTC.

With regard to this clonotype: A much bigger clone sits one base away, suggesting this may be a read error. The chain couples TRBV6-5 to TRBJ2-2, with TRBD2 matching 7 bases. The CDR3 has 17 amino acids. Germline values: CDR1 MNHEY, CDR2 SVGAGI. In DNA form, the CDR3 reads TGTGCCAGCAGTTACTCGGTTGGACTAGTGATCACCGGGGATCTGTTTTTT. It encodes CASSYSVGLVITGDLFF.

Comments on this clonotype: One end of the junction does not line up with germline, which may come from a read error. The chain employs TRBV10-1 and TRBJ2-1, with TRBD2 matching over 14 bases. There are 17 residues in the CDR3. Germline CDR1 WNHNN, CDR2 SYGVQD (reference sequence). The CDR3 nucleotides are TGTGCTAGTGGTTTGACCTCCGGGACTAGCGGGAGTAGGGAGCAGTTCTTC. Translated, it gives CASGLTSGTSGSREQFF.

This chain joins TRBV2 and TRBJ1-6; perhaps TRBD1 as D (5 bases). V lost 1 base, J lost 10 bases, and 14 bases lay in between. This CDR3 contains 15 residues. Germline CDR1 SNHLY, CDR2 FYNNEI. CDR3 sequence: CASSEVGEGLSPLHF. The CDR3 coding sequence is TGTGCCAGCAGTGAAGTCGGGGAGGGGCTCTCACCCCTCCACTTT.

This clonotype has only a few counts. The chain links TRBV6-4 to TRBJ1-2, with 10 positions matching TRBD1. Germline loops: CDR1 MRHNA, CDR2 SNTAGT. The CDR3 consists of 15 residues. V trimming: 6 bases; J trimming: 5 bases; junction bases outside the gene matches: 9. The CDR3 nucleotides read TGTGCCAGCAGCTTGGGACAGGGGATTGTGTATGGCTACACCTTC. It is translated as CASSLGQGIVYGYTF.

The chain combines TRBV10-3 with TRBJ2-3; tentatively, D is TRBD1 or TRBD2 (6 bases each). Trimming stripped 8 bases from V and 6 bases from J, with 12 bases between. This CDR3 comprises 12 residues. Germline V gives CDR1 ENHRY, CDR2 SYGVKD. This CDR3 reads CAIGGGADTQYF. The CDR3 nucleotides read TGTGCCATCGGAGGGGGAGCGGATACGCAGTATTTT.

This clonotype was seen at least ten times. This rearrangement joins TRBV13 to TRBJ2-5, with 7 bases matching TRBD1. Per the germline V gene, CDR1 is PRHDT and CDR2 is FYEKMQ (reference sequence). The CDR3 has 14 amino acids. J lost 2 bases, V lost 4 bases, and 4 bases had no gene match. Here the CDR3 reads CASSSQTGQETQYF. In DNA form, the CDR3 reads TGTGCCAGCAGCTCCCAGACAGGGCAAGAGACCCAGTACTTC. The entire variable domain, with the rest obtained from reference TRBV13 and TRBJ2-5, is as follows: AAGVIQSPRHLIKEKRETATLKCYPIPRHDTVYWYQQGPGQDPQFLISFYEKMQSDKGSIPDRFSAQQFSDYHSELNMSSLELGDSALYFCASSSQTGQETQYFGPGTRLLVL.

Many counts were recorded for this clonotype. The junction departs from germline at one end; a sequencing error may be responsible. J is TRBJ2-7 and V is TRBV2, with a possible D match to TRBD2 (5 bases). This CDR3 region has 14 residues. From germline, CDR1 is SNHLY and CDR2 FYNNEI. In DNA, the CDR3 is TGTGCCAGCAGCCCCGTGTGGGGAGCCTACGGGCAGTACTTC. This gives the protein CASSPVWGAYGQYF. Together with reference TRBV2 and TRBJ2-7, the CDR3 gives the full variable domain: EPEVTQTPSHQVTQMGQEVILRCVPISNHLYFYWYRQILGQKVEFLVSFYNNEISEKSEIFDDQFSVERPDGSNFTLKIRSTKLEDSAMYFCASSPVWGAYGQYFGPGTRLTVT.

This clonotype was counted once. The chain carries TRBV5-1 and TRBJ2-7; 10 bases are a match to TRBD1. V lost 0 bases to trimming and J lost 4 bases; unmatched junction nucleotides: 4. Germline values: CDR1 SGHRS, CDR2 YFSETQ. This CDR3 has 15 residues. CDR3 DNA sequence: TGCGCCAGCAGCTTGGGGGGACAGGGGTTGTACGAGCAGTACTTC. Translation: CASSLGGQGLYEQYF.

The table lists this clonotype with a few counts. The CDR3 DNA reads as TGCAGTGCTAGAGGGAGCAATCAGCCCCAGCATTTT. As protein: CSARGSNQPQHF. V usage is TRBV20-1 and J usage is TRBJ1-5; D remains ambiguous. Trimming took off 1 base at V and 1 base at J, with 2 bases between the two ends. Germline values: CDR1 DFQATT, CDR2 SNEGSKA (reference sequence). This CDR3 is 12 amino acids long.

This clonotype was counted only a few times. The chain employs TRBV7-9 and TRBJ2-7; no clear D gene. The ends were cut back, 4 bases at V and 1 base at J, with 20 bases in the middle. The V gene's germline CDR1 is SEHNR and CDR2 FQNEAQ (reference sequence). This CDR3 spans 17 amino acids. DNA of the CDR3: TGTGCCAGCAGCTCTCGTGTGACCGGACCGAGATCCTACGAGCAGTACTTC. Its translation is CASSSRVTGPRSYEQYF.

This chain links TRBV5-8 with TRBJ2-7, with D perhaps being TRBD1 or TRBD2 (5 bases each). The germline V and J ends were trimmed by 4 bases and 3 bases, with 14 bases remaining between them. There are 14 residues in the CDR3. Germline V gives CDR1 SGHTS, CDR2 YDEGEE. CDR3 nucleotides: TGTGCCAGCAGCATGGGGGACCGAGACTACGAGCAGTACTTC. It is translated as CASSMGDRDYEQYF.

CDR3 residues: CASSSGLTAISNQPQHF. The CDR3 DNA follows: TGTGCCAGCAGCTCCGGACTGACAGCGATTAGCAATCAGCCCCAGCATTTT. This chain joins TRBV5-5 and TRBJ1-5; possible D gene TRBD1, 5 bases. Germline CDR1 reads SGHKS; CDR2 reads YYEKEE (reference sequence). Trimming left V 3 bases short and J 0 bases short, with 16 bases between. The CDR3 runs 17 residues.

V gene TRBV11-2 combines with J gene TRBJ2-7; either TRBD1 or TRBD2 may supply D (5 bases each). The germline V gene encodes CDR1 SGHAT and CDR2 FQNNGV. The V end was cut by 8 bases, the J end by 3 bases, with 14 bases between. The CDR3 sequence is 13 residues long. The CDR3, as DNA: TGTGCCAGCGAGGGGCGCAAGGACTACGAGCAGTACTTC. As protein: CASEGRKDYEQYF.

This clonotype was counted a few times. The V call is TRBV24-1, the J call TRBJ2-1; TRBD2 matches at 7 bases. Germline assignment: CDR1 KGHDR and CDR2 SFDVKD. After removal of 5 bases from V and 4 bases from J, the junction contained 1 base not matched to a gene. The CDR3 is 13 residues long. CDR3 coding DNA: TGTGCCACCAGTGCTAGCGGTTACAATGAGCAGTTCTTC. It translates to CATSASGYNEQFF.

The chain uses TRBV12-3 or TRBV12-4 and TRBJ1-4, with D uncertain. The V end lost 1 base, the J end lost 7 bases, and 13 bases lay between the germline ends. This CDR3 is built from 15 residues. The CDR3: CASSLGHQLGEKLFF. The CDR3 coding sequence is TGTGCCAGCAGTTTAGGCCACCAGCTGGGTGAAAAACTGTTTTTT.

The chain links TRBV10-3 to TRBJ2-7, with D uncertain. CDR1 and CDR2 from the germline V gene are ENHRY and SYGVKD. The CDR3 is 14 amino acids. V gave up 2 bases and J gave up 2 bases, with 10 bases separating them. CDR3 coding DNA: TGTGCCATCAGTGAGGAGTCAGCTCCCTACGAGCAGTACTTC. It is translated as CAISEESAPYEQYF.

The chain couples TRBV5-1 to TRBJ1-4; D remains unclear. CDR1 and CDR2 from the germline V gene are SGHRS and YFSETQ. The CDR3 runs 13 residues. Trimming stripped 4 bases from V and 7 bases from J, with 11 bases between. In DNA form, the CDR3 reads TGCGCCAGCAGCGCCCGGACGGGTGAAAAACTGTTTTTT. Its translation is CASSARTGEKLFF.

The CDR3 nucleotides read TGCAGTGCACCGGGACTAGCGGACAAGCGAGAGACCCAGTACTTC. Protein product: CSAPGLADKRETQYF. The V gene is TRBV20-1, the J gene TRBJ2-5; 11 bases agree with TRBD2. The junction had 10 bases not matched to a gene; V was cut back by 6 bases and J by 4 bases. Germline V CDR1 and CDR2: DFQATT, SNEGSKA (reference sequence). The CDR3 loop spans 15 amino acids.